The clone carrying this T cell receptor (beta chain) was observed a few times. Its target is unknown. An end of the junction does not agree with germline; a read error may underlie this. The data originate from a study of shared clonotypes between healthy human individuals. Whole-study context: Three plates were used per donor for CD4 naive, three for CD4 memory, two for CD8 naive and one for CD8 memory.

Study outcomes and limitations: It was the few donors that limited the genetic and exposure-history diversity represented.

Germline assignment: CDR1 MDHEN and CDR2 SYDVKM. This CDR3 spans 12 amino acids. In the study's own analysis: Filtering differed since immunoSEQ provided only junctions, with no quality scores. The method was immunoSEQ multiplex PCR; TCRdb's version includes in-frame clones alone and lacks a portion of them. V and J calls and clone size are given by that table; D and trimming were obtained from the DNA. The sample comprises around 990,000 clones, about 72% of which are singletons, and 0.89% rests with the top ten. Splitting of CD4+ cells produced CD45RA+ naive and CD45RA-negative memory subsets. The sequence was collected from a man younger than 30 in good health. Some clones in this sample may be carry-over from other donors' samples. The chain links TRBV28 to TRBJ2-5; no clear D. Input material: memory CD4+ T cells from PBMCs. As to subset: CD45RA-negative fraction. CDR3 DNA sequence: TGTGCCAGCAGTCCTCCCCAAGGGACCCAGTACTTC. Protein sequence: CASSPPQGTQYF.